This T cell receptor beta chain was observed in a study of blood T cell repertoires in COVID-19. Repertoires were generated with immunoSEQ multiplex PCR, while TCRdb's copy carries only in-frame clones and drops some. The sample shows under 250,000 clones, about 84% of them seen only once. The table lists this clone with a few counts. The sample taken for sequencing was PBMCs or T cells enriched from blood (not recorded which). This sequence was found in a man aged 25 to 40 with acute COVID-19.

The CDR3 loop is CASSQERGFNRGNEQFF. CDR3 DNA: TGTGCCAGCAGCCAAGAAAGGGGATTTAACAGGGGGAATGAGCAGTTCTTC. The chain is built from TRBV14 and TRBJ2-1; 8 bases match TRBD1. The CDR3 covers 17 residues. With V trimmed by 0 bases and J by 7 bases, 11 bases remained unmatched. Germline CDR1 and CDR2: SGHDN and FVKESK.